This T cell receptor (beta chain) derives from a study of T cells in Graves' hyperthyroidism and ophthalmopathy. With 4 bases clipped from V and 2 bases from J, the junction kept 8 bases outside the gene matches. Germline CDR1 is SNHLY and CDR2 is FYNNEI. The CDR3 contains 16 residues. RNA transcripts provided the source from which TCR beta CDR3 regions were amplified. Researchers ran a first-round RT-PCR on the TCR CDR3 using the HTBI primer set. TCRdb independently ran MiXCR on the multiplex PCR reads; one entry per CDR3 protein. Of a few hundred thousand distinct CDR3 sequences detected, approximately 22% appear once; the ten largest clones hold about 50%.

J is TRBJ2-3 and V is TRBV2, with 8 bases matching TRBD2. Sequences were obtained from blood. This TCR derives from a woman aged 45-59 years with Graves' hyperthyroidism. CDR3 loop: CASSVRREEYTDTQYF. CDR3 nucleotide sequence: TGTGCCAGCAGTGTCAGGCGGGAGGAATACACAGATACGCAGTATTTT.